The source of this T cell receptor (beta chain) is a study of vaccination and CD4 T cells after COVID-19 (dated 2022 in TCRdb). Describing the broader study: Every convalescent patient had a positive nasal swab PCR test for SARS-CoV-2, with mild disease in several patients and severe disease in one. The convalescent cohort included six males and four females, with two Hispanic individuals, seven Caucasians, two Asians and one multiracial person. Participants got two doses of the Pfizer-BioNTech BNT162b2 vaccine (n=8) or two doses of the Moderna mRNA-1273 vaccine (n=2). Post-COVID blood samples from convalescent patients were collected a median of roughly 100 days after diagnosis, with a range of 35 to 161 days. Post-vaccine blood samples were collected a median of about 66 days after the second vaccine dose, ranging from roughly 12 to 241 days. Overlapping spike peptide pools from SARS-CoV-2 and from the common cold coronaviruses HCoV-NL63, HCoV-OC43 and HCoV-229E were used as culture stimuli. Control cultures used a CEFX viral epitope pool as positive control, an HIV-1 Nef peptide pool as negative control, or no peptide. In under 13 COVID-19 convalescent patients and a few infection-naive healthy vaccine recipients, researchers compared the spike-specific CD4+ TCR repertoire from before mRNA vaccination with the repertoire from after. On the study overall, not on this receptor specifically: Relatively few convalescent patients were included in the study, and early timepoints after natural infection were not analyzed. Among the post-vaccine SARS-CoV-2-reactive clones in convalescent patients, a median approximately 86% showed up only after vaccination, which suggests vaccine-specific priming. Of the vaccine-specific clones found in convalescent patients, nearly all (304 of 307) were mono-reactive for SARS-CoV-2 spike instead of being cross-reactive with common cold coronaviruses. Although the median number of SARS-CoV-2-reactive clonotypes went up from around 19 after infection to approximately 40 after vaccination, the increase was not significant.

In the paper's terms, the treatment or condition label means: 10-day PBMC culture with coronavirus spike peptide pools or control peptides (ViraFEST assay). The study used the ViraFEST assay, which expanded antigen-specific T cells with peptide pools and then identified expanded clonotypes by TCR sequencing. The convalescent patients' positive SARS-CoV-2 PCR tests fell between March and December 2020, which was before the Alpha, Beta and Delta variants emerged in the United States. Each well held 2 million or so PBMCs cultured in IMDM containing approximately 5.3% human AB serum and 10 IU/ml IL-2, with about 9.4 ug/ml peptide pools added. Half of the culture medium was replaced with fresh IL-2-containing medium on days 3 and 7. Once the cells had been in culture for 9 to 10 days, the EasySep CD4+ T cell isolation kit was used to isolate CD4+ T cells by negative selection. Ficoll-Paque Plus gradient centrifugation was used to isolate PBMCs from whole blood, and the isolated PBMCs were then either used fresh or cryopreserved at -140C. Each culture condition was generally run in triplicate wells.

From the germline V gene (reference sequence), CDR1 is DFQATT and CDR2 is SNEGSKA. Including the terminal cysteine and phenylalanine, the CDR3 comprises 15 residues. Kept here is only the CDR3 DNA, which spans 45 bases and is read in frame from base 1. V is pruned by 0 bases and J by 10 bases, leaving 11 bases of the junction without a gene match. Remarks on this clonotype: The antigen this receptor binds is unknown. Per-nucleotide qualities are absent, and no much larger clonotype sits a single base away.

Libraries were prepared through PCR. TCR sequencing of DNA from cultured CD4+ T cells used the Oncomine TCR Beta short-read assay at the Johns Hopkins FTIC core. The QIAamp micro DNA kit was used to extract genomic DNA from the cultured CD4+ T cells. The Oncomine TCR Beta libraries from cultured CD4+ T cells were pooled using unique dual indexes and then sequenced on an Illumina iSeq 100. For the original study's pipeline: Non-productive sequences were filtered out, and CDR3s that did not start with C, did not end with F or W, or were shorter than 7 amino acids were discarded. Antigen-specific clonotypes were identified with the MANAFEST web application by comparing peptide-stimulated wells with reference and other culture wells. To be called positive, a clone needed an FDR below 0.05, an odds ratio above 5, and a productive frequency above 0.1% in at least two of three replicate wells. A clonotype counted as cross-reactive if it showed significant expansion both in the SARS-CoV-2 spike wells and in at least one common cold coronavirus spike condition. Levenshtein distances (stringdist) and unrooted phylogenetic trees (ape) in R version 3.6.1 were used to assess CDR3 homology. TCRdb's own reprocessing of the public reads used fastp at Q25 and MiXCR and kept productive beta chains. CDR3 protein sequences are deduplicated, and each keeps its most common genes and DNA. TCRdb's processing, not the authors' own work, is the source of the V and J calls. This sample gives some 20,000 distinct CDR3 sequences in total; around 40% of them show up just once. The top ten clonotypes cover just under 9% of the sample.

This specimen was CD4+ T cells from blood, cultured in vitro, taken after SARS-CoV-2 vaccination. The sequence was obtained from a human donor who had recovered from COVID-19. This sequence uses TRBV20-1 and TRBJ1-4, with 7 bases aligning to TRBD1. Here is the DNA: TGCAGTGCTAGAGATTTTGATAGGGGGCAAGGAAAACTGTTTTTT. Its protein product is CSARDFDRGQGKLFF.